One sample yielded the 3 T cell receptor beta chains listed below, sequenced in a study of CD8 T cells in ankylosing spondylitis. Study findings and constraints: Apparently characteristic of ankylosing spondylitis blood was a TCR beta motif (roughly eight highly homologous variants).

MiXCR, applied by TCRdb to the 5' RACE reads, yields one record per CDR3 protein. The data contain 100,000 or so distinct CDR3 sequences, roughly 8.8% of them singletons. The antigens of these receptors remain unknown. The sample consisted of blood, either unsorted or a sorted T cell fraction (not recorded which). The receptors were gathered from a male donor with ankylosing spondylitis.

This clonotype was found a few times. The chain uses TRBV10-3 and TRBJ2-3; tentatively, D is TRBD2 (6 bases). The germline V gene encodes CDR1 ENHRY and CDR2 SYGVKD. This CDR3 has 12 amino acids. V lost 6 bases and J lost 3, with 7 bases in between. The CDR3 is CAISGGTDTQYF. The CDR3 nucleotides read TGTGCCATCAGCGGGGGAACAGATACGCAGTATTTT.

This clonotype was seen a handful of times. The rearrangement joins TRBV7-9 to TRBJ1-6; no definite D call. V lost 5 bases and J 7 bases, leaving 12 bases between the germline ends. The CDR3 is 14 residues long. Germline V gene data show CDR1 as SEHNR and CDR2 as FQNEAQ (reference sequence). The CDR3 DNA is TGTGCCAGCAGCCCGGGGATCCTCAATTCACCCCTCCACTTT. It specifies CASSPGILNSPLHF. Filled out from reference TRBV7-9 and TRBJ1-6, the complete variable domain reads DTGVSQNPRHKITKRGQNVTFRCDPISEHNRLYWYRQTLGQGPEFLTYFQNEAQLEKSRLLSDRFSAERPKGSFSTLEIQRTEQGDSAMYLCASSPGILNSPLHFGNGTRLTVT.

This clonotype was seen many times. This chain links TRBV7-9 with TRBJ1-5; 8 bases are shared with TRBD1. Trimming cost V 4 bases and J 2 bases; bases outside gene matches: 7. CDR1 and CDR2 from the germline V gene are SEHNR and FQNEAQ (reference sequence). The length of the CDR3 is 16 residues. CDR3 in amino acids: CASSSGAGGRNQPQHF. CDR3 bases: TGTGCCAGCAGCTCCGGGGCAGGGGGCCGCAATCAGCCCCAGCATTTT.